A selection of T cell receptor beta chains follows, all from one sample in a study of PD-L1 blockade in urothelial cancer. Assay: immunoSEQ multiplex PCR; the TCRdb copy retains only in-frame clones and omits some. The repertoire holds some 40,000 clones, 70% to 90% seen once, with roughly 15% in the top ten. Specimen: PBMCs, collected around atezolizumab (anti-PD-L1) treatment. Source of these receptors: a man older than 75 with urothelial cancer. Each CDR3 is given with its conserved first and last residue. D genes are given only for firm matches. Expanded clones get a size class; other rows say once, few or many, or leave the size out.

v_call	j_call	d_call	clone_size	cdr3_aa	cdr3_nt
TRBV10-2	TRBJ1-1	TRBD1	-	CASSERGRQGRWTEAFF	TGCGCCAGCAGTGAGCGGGGGAGACAGGGAAGATGGACTGAAGCTTTCTTT
TRBV30	TRBJ2-1	TRBD2	once	CAWSSLTSQSYNEQFF	TGTGCCTGGAGCAGTCTGACTAGCCAATCCTACAATGAGCAGTTCTTC
TRBV9	TRBJ2-1	-	-	CASSVDSYNEQFF	TGTGCCAGCAGCGTGGACAGCTACAATGAGCAGTTCTTC
TRBV5-1	TRBJ1-1	TRBD1	-	CAEYRGWDTEAFF	TGCGCCGAATACAGGGGATGGGACACTGAAGCTTTCTTT
TRBV19	TRBJ1-5	TRBD1	-	CASSPNRQGRNQPQHF	TGTGCCAGTAGTCCCAATCGACAGGGGCGGAATCAGCCCCAGCATTTT
TRBV5-1	TRBJ1-3	TRBD1	-	CASSLQGAYGNTIYF	TGCGCCAGCAGCTTGCAGGGGGCGTATGGAAACACCATATATTTT
TRBV5-1	TRBJ2-3	-	-	CASIGDNTDTQYF	TGCGCCAGCATTGGGGACAACACAGATACGCAGTATTTT
TRBV21-1	TRBJ2-7	-	few	CASSLGTGSSYEQYF	TGTGCCAGCAGCCTCGGGACAGGGAGCTCCTACGAGCAGTACTTC
TRBV4-3	TRBJ2-3	TRBD1	-	CASSSGQGAGDTQYF	TGCGCCAGCAGCTCGGGACAGGGGGCGGGAGATACGCAGTATTTT
TRBV27	TRBJ1-2	TRBD1	-	CASNLRQGAFYYGYTF	TGTGCCAGCAACCTGCGGCAGGGGGCGTTTTACTATGGCTACACCTTC
TRBV9	TRBJ1-2	-	once	CASSVAQDPLLGYTF	TGTGCCAGCAGCGTAGCACAGGATCCCCTCTTGGGCTACACCTTC
TRBV11-3	TRBJ2-1	TRBD2	-	CASSLMGTSGINEQFF	TGTGCCAGCAGCTTGATGGGGACTAGCGGTATCAATGAGCAGTTCTTC
TRBV6-1	TRBJ1-5	-	-	CASSEWGTPDQPQHF	TGTGCCAGCAGTGAATGGGGGACACCAGATCAGCCCCAGCATTTT
TRBV10-3	TRBJ2-1	TRBD1	-	CAIRGTGVGNNEQFF	TGTGCCATCAGGGGAACAGGGGTCGGCAACAATGAGCAGTTCTTC
TRBV2	TRBJ1-1	TRBD1	-	CASRGNRGRTEAFF	TGTGCCAGCAGGGGAAACAGGGGGCGAACTGAAGCTTTCTTT
TRBV2	TRBJ2-4	TRBD1	-	CASIGQGANIQYF	TGTGCCAGCATAGGACAGGGGGCCAACATTCAGTACTTC
TRBV11-2	TRBJ2-5	-	-	CASSRGTVRQETQYF	TGTGCCAGCAGCCGGGGGACAGTCAGACAAGAGACCCAGTACTTC
TRBV21-1	TRBJ2-3	-	-	CAANPRGTDTQYF	TGTGCCGCTAACCCCAGGGGCACAGATACGCAGTATTTT
TRBV6-1	TRBJ1-5	TRBD1	few	CAGNTGDQPQHF	TGTGCCGGAAATACAGGGGATCAGCCCCAGCATTTT
TRBV7-6	TRBJ1-2	TRBD1	few	CASSRGQGGYGYTF	TGTGCCAGCAGCCGCGGACAGGGAGGCTATGGCTACACCTTC
TRBV9	TRBJ2-1	-	-	CASNRASDNEQFF	TGTGCCAGCAATCGGGCTAGCGACAATGAGCAGTTCTTC
TRBV7-2	TRBJ1-5	-	-	CASSLALQGNQPQHF	TGTGCCAGCAGCTTAGCTTTGCAGGGAAATCAGCCCCAGCATTTT
TRBV10-2	TRBJ2-1	TRBD2	once	CASSEFSAGGTYNEQFF	TGCGCCAGCAGTGAGTTTTCAGCGGGAGGAACCTACAATGAGCAGTTCTTC
TRBV7-9	TRBJ2-5	-	-	CASSLGHTETQYF	TGTGCCAGCAGCTTAGGGCACACGGAGACCCAGTACTTC
TRBV7-2	TRBJ1-4	-	once	CASSLSGADEKLFF	TGTGCCAGCAGCTTAAGCGGAGCCGATGAAAAACTGTTTTTT
TRBV6-1	TRBJ2-1	-	-	CASSDGSYNEQFF	TGTGCCAGCAGTGATGGCAGCTACAATGAGCAGTTCTTC
TRBV30	TRBJ2-2	-	-	CAWSLTNTGELFF	TGTGCCTGGAGTTTGACTAACACCGGGGAGCTGTTTTTT
TRBV5-1	TRBJ2-7	-	-	CASSLGTVSSYEQYF	TGCGCCAGCAGCTTGGGCACAGTGAGCTCCTACGAGCAGTACTTC
TRBV27	TRBJ2-7	TRBD2	-	CASSKGLAGVGGEQYF	TGTGCCAGCTCCAAAGGACTAGCGGGAGTAGGGGGCGAGCAGTACTTC
TRBV30	TRBJ2-1	TRBD2	-	CAWSLGLIAGVNEQFF	TGTGCCTGGAGCCTAGGGTTGATAGCGGGAGTTAATGAGCAGTTCTTC
TRBV18	TRBJ1-5	-	-	CASSAARDSGSQHF	TGTGCCAGCTCAGCCGCCCGAGATTCAGGGTCCCAGCATTTT
TRBV25-1	TRBJ1-2	-	-	CASSDGGGTSYGYTF	TGTGCCAGCAGTGATGGAGGAGGCACCAGCTATGGCTACACCTTC
TRBV9	TRBJ2-7	-	-	CASSVEWGSEQYF	TGTGCCAGCAGCGTAGAGTGGGGCAGCGAGCAGTACTTC
TRBV27	TRBJ1-2	TRBD1	-	CASSFRQGALVYGYTF	TGTGCCAGCAGTTTTAGACAGGGGGCGTTGGTCTATGGCTACACCTTC
TRBV27	TRBJ1-2	-	once	CASSLDRSSYGYTF	TGTGCCAGCAGTTTAGACAGGAGCTCCTATGGCTACACCTTC
TRBV28	TRBJ2-7	-	-	CASRHGTESSYEQYF	TGTGCCAGCAGACATGGGACTGAGAGCTCCTACGAGCAGTACTTC
TRBV10-3	TRBJ2-7	TRBD2	-	CATLAAHSYEQYF	TGTGCCACCCTAGCGGCCCACTCCTACGAGCAGTACTTC
TRBV5-1	TRBJ2-2	-	-	CASSLTGEAGELFF	TGCGCCAGCAGCTTAACGGGAGAGGCCGGGGAGCTGTTTTTT
TRBV30	TRBJ1-1	TRBD1	-	CAWSVTGGRAEAFF	TGTGCCTGGAGCGTCACAGGGGGCCGGGCTGAAGCTTTCTTT
TRBV5-1	TRBJ2-1	TRBD2	-	CASSPGGGSSYNEQFF	TGCGCCAGCAGCCCGGGGGGGGGAAGCTCCTACAATGAGCAGTTCTTC
TRBV6-1	TRBJ2-2	-	once	CASSTGTRHGELFF	TGTGCCAGCAGTACCGGGACACGCCATGGGGAGCTGTTTTTT
TRBV9	TRBJ2-3	-	-	CASSVRGGPPDTQYF	TGTGCCAGCAGCGTGAGGGGGGGCCCTCCAGATACGCAGTATTTT
TRBV28	TRBJ1-2	-	-	CASSDPAGSLGYGYTF	TGTGCCAGCAGTGACCCCGCAGGTTCCCTTGGCTATGGCTACACCTTC
TRBV4-3	TRBJ2-7	TRBD2	-	CASSQEGSRENEQYF	TGCGCCAGCAGCCAAGAAGGCTCGCGGGAGAACGAGCAGTACTTC
TRBV6-5	TRBJ1-1	-	-	CASSQNDRYNTEAFF	TGTGCCAGCAGCCAAAACGACAGATATAACACTGAAGCTTTCTTT
TRBV7-9	TRBJ1-4	TRBD1	-	CASSLATGTGEKLFF	TGTGCCAGCAGCTTAGCGACAGGGACCGGTGAAAAACTGTTTTTT
TRBV30	TRBJ2-1	-	-	CAWSPPYPVLKQFF	TGTGCCTGGAGTCCTCCCTACCCGGTCCTCAAGCAGTTCTTC
TRBV10-1	TRBJ2-7	TRBD1	-	CAIPGTGEVGQYF	TGCGCCATACCCGGGACAGGGGAGGTGGGGCAGTACTTC
TRBV6-1	TRBJ1-1	-	-	CASSDTTGPNTEAFF	TGTGCCAGCAGTGATACGACAGGCCCGAACACTGAAGCTTTCTTT
TRBV5-4	TRBJ2-3	-	-	CASSGWGSDYYTDTQYF	TGTGCCAGCAGCGGCTGGGGGTCGGACTATTACACAGATACGCAGTATTTT
TRBV6-5	TRBJ1-2	TRBD1	-	CASVGTATNYGYTF	TGTGCCAGCGTCGGGACAGCTACTAACTATGGCTACACCTTC
TRBV30	TRBJ2-1	TRBD2	-	CAWSMERGEQFF	TGTGCCTGGAGTATGGAGCGGGGTGAGCAGTTCTTC
TRBV6-5	TRBJ2-5	-	once	CASSYERQETQYF	TGTGCCAGCAGTTACGAGAGACAAGAGACCCAGTACTTC
TRBV15	TRBJ2-3	TRBD1	-	CATSRGRDRSTDTQYF	TGTGCCACCAGCAGAGGTAGGGACAGGTCAACAGATACGCAGTATTTT
TRBV7-7	TRBJ2-5	TRBD2	-	CASSLRLAGGSETQYF	TGTGCCAGCAGCTTACGGCTAGCGGGAGGTTCAGAGACCCAGTACTTC
TRBV6-6	TRBJ1-1	-	-	CASSPAAGAEAFF	TGTGCCAGCAGTCCGGCCGCCGGGGCTGAAGCTTTCTTT